This T cell receptor beta chain came from a study of shared clonotypes between healthy human individuals (dated by TCRdb to the early 2020s). Concerning the study at large: Three men and two women, aged 18 to 49 years, made up the cohort. For each donor, CD4 naive and CD4 memory were each given three plates, CD8 naive was given two plates, and CD8 memory was given one plate. The study deeply sequenced blood TCR repertoires of about five healthy adults to estimate repertoire size and the extent of clonotype sharing between individuals. Libraries were prepared and TCR repertoires were sequenced by different laboratories using diverse techniques, in order to increase sequencing depth and limit assay-specific biases. Leukapheresis yielded between about 0.94 and 9 billion PBMCs per donor. The paper's findings and limits, for the study overall: Based on pairwise subsampling, the degree of clonotype sharing among donors was expected to be affected by sequencing depth. Sampling was limited to blood, and TCR repertoires in tissue likely differ from TCR repertoires in blood. About 5% of naive CD4, more than 3% of naive CD8, 2.3% of memory CD4, and 0.4% of memory CD8 clonotypes were shared across four donors. Naive subsets generally had larger estimated clonotype richness than memory subsets. Incomplete sequencing was indicated by rarefaction of sorted-subset datasets, despite the large sequencing depth. Clonotypes shared by all four sorted-subset donors showed higher generation probabilities than non-shared clonotypes. The genetic and exposure-history diversity represented was limited by the small number of donors.

This clone came up once. The antigen it recognizes is unknown. No per-base quality is available; no much larger clone lies one base away. CD8 naive samples were CD45RO-negative cells positively selected for CCR7, giving a CD45RA+CCR7+ population that excluded TemRA cells. Donors were healthy HIV-negative adults with no recently reported acute infections or vaccinations. All donors were Caucasian adults living in Nashville, Tennessee, USA. After blood collection by leukapheresis, PBMCs were isolated using Ficoll-Histopaque density gradient centrifugation and then cryopreserved in the vapor phase of liquid nitrogen. Analytical flow cytometry was used to check the purity and quantity of every magnetically sorted T cell population. Each sorted fraction had its genomic DNA isolated and then quantified by UV absorbance on a Nanodrop 2000c. TCR CDR3 regions were amplified from genomic DNA by multiplex PCR using the deep immunoSEQ assay. For each cell subset, the extracted genomic DNA was distributed evenly across all wells of several immunoSEQ 96-well plates, and each plate served as one replicate. For sorted subsets, each replicate PCR was loaded with roughly 0.2 ug genomic DNA, equivalent to 25,000 to 35,000 T cell genomes. Purified libraries were measured with a Qubit 3.0 fluorometer, size-checked on a Bioanalyzer 2100, and measured again with the KAPA Library Quantification kit. Each immunoSEQ 96-well plate was sequenced on its own single-read 150-cycle Illumina NextSeq 550 flow cell. The study's own analysis went as follows. Because the immunoSEQ output included only junctional sequences and no quality scores, the filtering could not be the same as the filtering used for full-length reads. Sequences were annotated with PyIR, a Python wrapper for IgBLAST v1.9, and V/J genes and CDR3 were assigned using IMGT germline references. Reads were filtered out if the reads had weak V/J assignments (E-value above 1e-6), no CDR3, stop codons, out-of-frame junctions, or ambiguous translated residues. A V3J clonotype was defined by an identical inferred V gene, J gene, and CDR3 amino acid sequence. To compute the percentage overlap between repertoires, the number of shared unique clonotypes was divided by the size of the smaller repertoire. Three approaches were used to assess repertoire richness: RTK rarefaction, the Chao1 estimator, and Recon v2.1 estimates of unobserved clonotypes. For all TCRbeta clonotypes obtained by the gDNA method from a few donors, generation probabilities were computed with OLGA. The source is immuneACCESS, and TCRdb retained only in-frame sequences with V and J called. Part of the clones is not carried over; for the studies checked, unresolved V genes explain less than half of this, and the remainder is unexplained. The DNA was the basis for D and trimming; V, J and clone size are from that table. The sample table records about 2.2 million clones; 90% to 95% of these occur just once. The ten largest clonotypes hold over 1.5% of the sample.

Clipping removes 4 bases from V and 2 bases from J, with 12 as the unmatched junction base count. Its CDR3 holds 17 amino acids, cysteine through phenylalanine. Only the CDR3 portion is preserved as DNA: 51 bases, with reading frame beginning at the first base. The germline V gene provides CDR1 MGHRA and CDR2 YSYEKL. This TCR was recovered from a man aged 18 to 29 in good health. Some clones in this sample may be carry-over from other donors' samples. The specimen sequenced was naive CD8+ T cells from PBMCs. The cell subset or site label, as the study defines it: CD45RA+CCR7+. The chain is made from TRBV4-1 and TRBJ1-1, and TRBD1 matches 8 of the central bases. The DNA sequence is as follows: TGCGCCAGCAGCCTAGCAGGGGGCCAAAAAATAAACACTGAAGCTTTCTTT. This translates into CASSLAGGQKINTEAFF.